This T cell receptor (beta chain) emerged from a study of persistence of HIV-infected CD4 T cells. Cells were stimulated with overlapping HIV-1 Gag 15-mer peptides. CD4+ T cells upregulating both CD40 ligand and CD69 were sorted as responding cells. This clone was detected a few times. Its matching antigen is unknown. The immunoSEQ assay was version 4, run in survey mode. Sequencing used immunoSEQ multiplex PCR; TCRdb keeps in-frame clones, though not all of them. This table has over 10,000 clones, roughly 66% appearing once. In germline, CDR1 is LNHDA, CDR2 SQIVND (reference sequence). Trimming took 7 bases from V and 6 from J; bases not matched to a gene: 8. The CDR3 is made up of 13 amino acids.

This TCR was recovered from an adult man with HIV who was CMV-seropositive. This chain links TRBV19 with TRBJ1-1; 7 nucleotides align to TRBD1. The input for sequencing was CD4+ T cells sorted from PBMCs after approximately 19-hour stimulation, taken from a patient who received antiretroviral therapy. As DNA, the CDR3 is TGTGCCAGTACCCTACAGGGGTACTCTGAAGCTTTCTTT. As protein: CASTLQGYSEAFF. The full variable domain, its missing parts supplied by reference TRBV19 and TRBJ1-1, is DGGITQSPKYLFRKEGQNVTLSCEQNLNHDAMYWYRQDPGQGLRLIYYSQIVNDFQKGDIAEGYSVSREKKESFPLTVTSAQKNPTAFYLCASTLQGYSEAFFGQGTRLTVV.